This T cell receptor beta chain originates from a study of immune evolution from preneoplasia to lung adenocarcinoma. About the study: HLA loss of heterozygosity: under 7.5% AIS, around 16% MIA, around 35% ADC, none AAH. Regarding the study as a whole: From normal lung to invasive adenocarcinoma, top clone frequencies appeared to decrease. Later-stage lesions seemingly showed higher T cell density and diversity than normal lung.

As to this clone: Its antigen remains unknown.

The CDR3 spans 12 residues. The V and J ends lost 5 bases and 8 bases respectively, with 12 bases between them. The germline V gene encodes CDR1 MNHNS and CDR2 SASEGT. Histologic diagnosis was independently verified by two lung pathologists. Sequencing was performed with immunoSEQ multiplex PCR; in TCRdb, only in-frame clones are kept and a portion is missing. The sample has around 5,700 clones, 78% seen once. The origin of this receptor is a donor at least 70 years old with lung adenocarcinoma. The chain has TRBV6-1 and TRBJ1-1; D not resolved. The sequenced sample was FFPE lung adenocarcinoma in situ tissue. CDR3 sequence: CASSTRTAEAFF. DNA of the CDR3: TGTGCCAGCAGTACGAGAACCGCCGAAGCTTTCTTT.